Listed here are 3 T cell receptor beta chains from one sample, sequenced in a study of blood T cell repertoires in COVID-19. Repertoires were generated with immunoSEQ multiplex PCR, while TCRdb's copy carries only in-frame clones and drops some. The sample has roughly 230,000 clones; roughly 80% are singletons. Sample: peripheral blood. The receptors were gathered from a woman aged 80 or over with acute or convalescent COVID-19.

The CDR3 protein is CASSLGGTENQPQHF. The CDR3 DNA follows: TGTGCCAGCAGCTTGGGAGGGACAGAAAATCAGCCCCAGCATTTT. This chain joins TRBV5-4 and TRBJ1-5; 7 bases agree with TRBD1. V dropped 0 bases and J dropped 4; count of bases not matched to a gene: 4. The CDR3 length is 15 residues. Germline CDR1 is SGHNT and CDR2 is YYREEE (reference sequence).

In this sample, this clone turned up a few times. The gene calls are TRBV6-5 and TRBJ1-1; D uncertain. The V gene lost 2 bases and the J gene lost 0 bases, with 4 bases spanning the gap. The CDR3 runs to 13 residues. CDR1 MNHEY and CDR2 SVGAGI come from the germline V gene. The DNA for the CDR3 is TGTGCCAGCAGTTACGGCATGAACACTGAAGCTTTCTTT. Amino acids: CASSYGMNTEAFF.

This clone came up a few times. This sequence joins TRBV7-9 and TRBJ1-3; 7 bases agree with TRBD1. The CDR3 has 14 amino acids. The germline CDR1 and CDR2 sequences are SEHNR and FQNEAQ (reference sequence). J was trimmed by 4 bases and V by 5 bases; bases with no gene match: 5. The CDR3 DNA is TGTGCCAGCAGCCCATCAGGGGGGGGAAACACCATATATTTT. Translating it yields CASSPSGGGNTIYF.